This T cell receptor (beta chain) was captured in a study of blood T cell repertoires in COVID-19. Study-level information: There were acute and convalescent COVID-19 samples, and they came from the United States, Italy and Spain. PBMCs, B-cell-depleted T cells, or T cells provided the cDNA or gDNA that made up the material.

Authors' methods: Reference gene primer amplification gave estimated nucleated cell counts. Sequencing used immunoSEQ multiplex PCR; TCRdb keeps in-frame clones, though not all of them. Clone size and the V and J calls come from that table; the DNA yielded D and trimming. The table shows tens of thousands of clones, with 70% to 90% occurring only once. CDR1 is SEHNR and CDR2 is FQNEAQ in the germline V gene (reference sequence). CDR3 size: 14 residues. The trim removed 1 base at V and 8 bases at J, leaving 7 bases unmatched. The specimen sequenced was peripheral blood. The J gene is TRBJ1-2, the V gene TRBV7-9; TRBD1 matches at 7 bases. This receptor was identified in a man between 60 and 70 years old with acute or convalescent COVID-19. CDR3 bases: TGTGCCAGCAGCTTAGAAACAGGGGTAGAAGGCTACACCTTC. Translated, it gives CASSLETGVEGYTF.